The 19 T cell receptor beta chains below were found in one sample sequenced in a study of control samples from healthy donors and cancer patients. The data were produced by immunoSEQ multiplex PCR, yet TCRdb's version contains in-frame clones alone and is incomplete. The data show fewer than 200,000 clones, around 93% seen once. The sample was blood. The origin of the receptors is a woman between 55 and 75 years old in good health.

This clone was recorded only once. This sequence joins TRBV19 and TRBJ2-7; D possibly corresponds to TRBD1 (6 bases). CDR1 and CDR2 (germline): LNHDA, SQIVND (reference sequence). CDR3 length equals 14 residues. The germline V and J ends were trimmed by 5 bases and 3 bases, with 14 bases remaining between them. CDR3: CASSSPGHIYEQYF. The CDR3 DNA sequence: TGTGCCAGTAGTTCCCCGGGACACATCTACGAGCAGTACTTC.

The chain recombines TRBV6-2 or TRBV6-3 with TRBJ1-1, with D perhaps matching TRBD1 (5 bases). From germline, CDR1 is MNHEY and CDR2 SVGEGT. The CDR3 totals 13 residues. Trimming took off 6 bases at V and 0 bases at J, with 8 bases between the two ends. CDR3 coding DNA: TGTGCCAGCAGCCTCAGGGTGAACACTGAAGCTTTCTTT. This translates into CASSLRVNTEAFF.

This clone was seen a handful of times. V and J are TRBV6-2 or TRBV6-3 and TRBJ1-1; no clear D gene. With 6 bases removed from V and 1 base from J, the gap between germline ends came to 12 bases. CDR1 and CDR2 from the germline V gene are MNHEY and SVGEGT. CDR3 length equals 14 residues. CDR3 sequence: CASSPRETNTEAFF. Written as DNA, the CDR3 is TGTGCCAGCAGCCCCCGGGAGACGAACACTGAAGCTTTCTTT.

The chain uses TRBV19 and TRBJ1-1; D unresolved. Trimming pared 8 bases from V and 0 bases from J, leaving 13 bases between. The CDR3 sequence is 14 residues long. CDR1 and CDR2 (germline): LNHDA, SQIVND (reference sequence). CDR3 sequence: CASSWVDMNTEAFF. The DNA for the CDR3 is TGTGCCAGTTCCTGGGTCGACATGAACACTGAAGCTTTCTTT.

The rearrangement joins TRBV5-1 to TRBJ2-1, with 11 positions matching TRBD2. Germline trimming cut 0 bases from V and 3 bases from J; bases unmatched to any gene: 5. CDR1 and CDR2 from the germline V gene are SGHRS and YFSETQ. CDR3 length: 17 residues. Here the CDR3 reads CASSLETSGAGYNEQFF. In DNA form, the CDR3 reads TGCGCCAGCAGCTTGGAGACTAGCGGGGCCGGCTACAATGAGCAGTTCTTC.

The gene calls are TRBV7-2 and TRBJ1-5; TRBD1 agrees at 8 bases. This CDR3 is 16 amino acids long. The V and J ends lost 5 bases and 4 bases, in that order; junction bases with no gene match: 10. Germline assignment: CDR1 SGHTA and CDR2 FQGNSA. DNA for the CDR3: TGTGCCAGCAGCCCTCAACTGACAGGGGTGAATCAGCCCCAGCATTTT. Translated: CASSPQLTGVNQPQHF.

The chain uses TRBV6-2 or TRBV6-3 and TRBJ2-5, with D maybe TRBD1 (7 bases). The germline V gene encodes CDR1 MNHEY and CDR2 SVGEGT. The CDR3 runs to 18 residues. V was pared by 0 bases and J by 5 bases, with 22 bases between. The CDR3 loop reads CASSYSSSNRGLWETQYF. CDR3 DNA: TGTGCCAGCAGTTACTCGTCCTCGAACAGGGGACTTTGGGAGACCCAGTACTTC.

CDR3 residues: CASIRGQIYTF. The CDR3 DNA reads TGTGCCAGCATACGAGGGCAGATCTACACCTTC. The chain has TRBV5-4 and TRBJ1-2; D gene ambiguous. CDR3 length: 11 residues. Trimming pared 6 bases from V and 10 bases from J, leaving 13 bases between. Germline V gives CDR1 SGHNT, CDR2 YYREEE (reference sequence).

This rearrangement joins TRBV11-2 to TRBJ1-6, with D perhaps TRBD1 (6 bases). Trimming removed 5 bases at V and 4 bases at J, with 15 bases between. The germline CDR1 and CDR2 sequences are SGHAT and FQNNGV. The CDR3 runs 16 residues. The CDR3 coding sequence is TGTGCCAGCAGCCTCCACAATACAGGGTATAATTCACCCCTCCACTTT. This sequence encodes CASSLHNTGYNSPLHF.

The chain recombines TRBV5-1 with TRBJ1-1, with 12 nucleotides matching TRBD1. V was pared by 4 bases and J by 4 bases, with 8 bases of the junction left unmatched. There are 16 residues in the CDR3. Germline loops: CDR1 SGHRS, CDR2 YFSETQ. CDR3 sequence: CASSQGTGGGSTEAFF. DNA of the CDR3: TGCGCCAGCAGCCAGGGGACAGGGGGCGGGAGCACTGAAGCTTTCTTT.

The chain combines TRBV25-1 with TRBJ2-5; a possible D gene is TRBD2 (5 bases). Trimming removed 6 bases at V and 5 bases at J, with 13 bases between. The germline V gene has CDR1 MGHDK and CDR2 SYGVNS. The CDR3 has 13 residues. Here the CDR3 reads CASSILSGETQYF. For the CDR3, the DNA is TGTGCCAGCAGCATTCTTTCGGGGGAGACCCAGTACTTC.

The chain employs TRBV25-1 and TRBJ1-4, with 8 bases matching TRBD1. This CDR3 is 15 amino acids long. After removal of 6 bases from V and 7 bases from J, the junction contained 10 bases not matched to a gene. Germline loops: CDR1 MGHDK, CDR2 SYGVNS. The DNA for the CDR3 is TGTGCCAGCAGCTTGGGGACAGGTGGGGGTGAAAAACTGTTTTTT. Translated, it gives CASSLGTGGGEKLFF.

V is TRBV27 and J is TRBJ1-5, with 11 positions matching TRBD1. V lost 8 bases, J lost 5 bases, and 14 bases stayed unmatched. Germline CDR1 and CDR2: MNHEY and SMNVEV (reference sequence). There are 17 residues in the CDR3. This chain's CDR3 is CASRPQPGTGGDQPQHF. The CDR3 region has the DNA TGTGCCAGCCGCCCCCAACCGGGGACAGGGGGGGATCAGCCCCAGCATTTT.

This clone was picked up one time. The chain joins TRBV7-8 to TRBJ1-2; maybe TRBD1 (6 bases). Trimming took 1 base from V and 8 from J, leaving 20 bases between them. The germline V gene encodes CDR1 SGHVS and CDR2 FQNEAQ. CDR3 length: 16 amino acids. The CDR3: CASSLGPVIWGAGYTF. Here the CDR3 DNA reads TGTGCCAGCAGCTTAGGCCCGGTGATATGGGGGGCGGGCTACACCTTC. The full variable domain, its missing parts supplied by reference TRBV7-8 and TRBJ1-2, is GAGVSQSPRYKVAKRGQDVALRCDPISGHVSLFWYQQALGQGPEFLTYFQNEAQLDKSGLPSDRFFAERPEGSVSTLKIQRTQQEDSAVYLCASSLGPVIWGAGYTFGSGTRLTVV.

The CDR3 nucleotides are TGTGGATCAAGCTTAGTCACAGGGGTAATGAACACTGAAGCTTTCTTT. This gives the protein CGSSLVTGVMNTEAFF. The chain uses TRBV5-6 and TRBJ1-1; 7 bases line up with TRBD1. Germline CDR1 is SGHDT and CDR2 is YYEEEE. This CDR3 has 16 residues. The whole variable domain, filled in from reference TRBV5-6 and TRBJ1-1, reads DAGVTQSPTHLIKTRGQQVTLRCSPKSGHDTVSWYQQALGQGPQFIFQYYEEEERQRGNFPDRFSGHQFPNYSSELNVNALLLGDSALYLCGSSLVTGVMNTEAFFGQGTRLTVV.

Comment on this clone: Other DNA variants within this sample encode the same CDR3. The V call is TRBV7-9, the J call TRBJ1-3; a possible D gene is TRBD1 (6 bases). V was shortened by 3 bases and J by 4 bases, with 10 bases between the two germline ends. The CDR3 is made up of 14 amino acids. The germline CDR1 and CDR2 sequences are SEHNR and FQNEAQ (reference sequence). The CDR3 DNA reads TGTGCCAGCAGCTTGGGGGGCCCGGGAAACACCATATATTTT. It translates to CASSLGGPGNTIYF. Filled out from reference TRBV7-9 and TRBJ1-3, the complete variable domain reads DTGVSQNPRHKITKRGQNVTFRCDPISEHNRLYWYRQTLGQGPEFLTYFQNEAQLEKSRLLSDRFSAERPKGSFSTLEIQRTEQGDSAMYLCASSLGGPGNTIYFGEGSWLTVV.

The CDR3 spells CASSLHGRKENSPLHF. The CDR3 nucleotides are TGTGCCAGCAGTTTGCACGGAAGGAAAGAGAATTCACCCCTCCACTTT. V usage is TRBV27 and J usage is TRBJ1-6; D is unclear. CDR1 and CDR2 (germline): MNHEY, SMNVEV (reference sequence). Between the trimmed V and J ends, which lost 3 bases and 7 bases, there was a span of 16 bases. The CDR3 is 16 amino acids.

The chain employs TRBV5-7 and TRBJ1-3, with D unclear. TRBV5-7 falls under the ORF class, with uncertain function. The CDR3 totals 13 residues. V gave up 1 base and J gave up 5 bases, with 7 bases separating them. The CDR3 sequence is CASSLPRRNTIYF. CDR3 DNA: TGTGCCAGCAGCTTGCCCCGAAGAAACACCATATATTTT.

This chain joins TRBV3-1 (or the pseudogene TRBV3-2) and TRBJ2-7, with D unresolved. Germline V gene data show CDR1 as LGHDT and CDR2 as YNNKEL (reference sequence). The CDR3 totals 12 residues. V was shortened by 0 bases and J by 4 bases, with 4 bases between the two germline ends. The CDR3 reads CASSQERYEQYF. The CDR3 DNA reads as TGTGCCAGCAGCCAAGAACGATACGAGCAGTACTTC.